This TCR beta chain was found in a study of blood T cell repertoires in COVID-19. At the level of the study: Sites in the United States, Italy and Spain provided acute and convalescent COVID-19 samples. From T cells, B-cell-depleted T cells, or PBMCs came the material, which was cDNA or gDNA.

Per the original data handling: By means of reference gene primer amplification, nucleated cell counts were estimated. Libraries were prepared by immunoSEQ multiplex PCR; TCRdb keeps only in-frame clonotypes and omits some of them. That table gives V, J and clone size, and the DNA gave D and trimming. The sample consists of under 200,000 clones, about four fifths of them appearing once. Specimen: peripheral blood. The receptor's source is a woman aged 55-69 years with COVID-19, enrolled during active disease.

Written as DNA, the CDR3 is TGTGCCAGCACCCCGGGAGTGGGTGGGGAGCAGTACTTC. Residues: CASTPGVGGEQYF. This rearrangement joins TRBV6-5 to TRBJ2-7; TRBD2 is a possible D gene (6 bases). The CDR3 totals 13 residues. V dropped 7 bases and J dropped 7 bases, with 17 bases sitting between them. CDR1 and CDR2 from the germline V gene are MNHEY and SVGAGI.